The TCR beta chain described here comes from a study of vaccination and CD4 T cells after COVID-19. In the study overall: The peptides that stimulated the cells were overlapping spike peptides from SARS-CoV-2, HCoV-NL63, HCoV-OC43 and HCoV-229E.

This CDR3 has 17 amino acids. CDR1 and CDR2 (germline): MNHEY, SVGEGT. V shed 2 bases, J shed 6 bases, and the junction held 8 bases outside the gene matches. Remarks on this clonotype: Its matching antigen is unknown.

Researchers used the Oncomine TCR Beta short-read assay to sequence DNA from cultured CD4+ T cells. TCRdb fed the PCR reads into MiXCR, producing one record per CDR3 protein. The data contain 15,000 or so distinct CDR3 sequences, less than 60% of them singletons. Treatment in this sample: 10-day PBMC culture with coronavirus spike peptide pools or control peptides (ViraFEST assay). The receptor was isolated from a human donor with COVID-19. The V and J genes are TRBV6-2 or TRBV6-3 and TRBJ2-7; the match to TRBD2 covers 15 bases. The sequencing used cultured CD4+ T cells from blood, collected after SARS-CoV-2 vaccination. The CDR3 nucleotides are TGTGCCAGCAGTTACGGGACTAGCGGGGGGATCCGCAGCGAGCAGTACTTC. It yields the protein CASSYGTSGGIRSEQYF.